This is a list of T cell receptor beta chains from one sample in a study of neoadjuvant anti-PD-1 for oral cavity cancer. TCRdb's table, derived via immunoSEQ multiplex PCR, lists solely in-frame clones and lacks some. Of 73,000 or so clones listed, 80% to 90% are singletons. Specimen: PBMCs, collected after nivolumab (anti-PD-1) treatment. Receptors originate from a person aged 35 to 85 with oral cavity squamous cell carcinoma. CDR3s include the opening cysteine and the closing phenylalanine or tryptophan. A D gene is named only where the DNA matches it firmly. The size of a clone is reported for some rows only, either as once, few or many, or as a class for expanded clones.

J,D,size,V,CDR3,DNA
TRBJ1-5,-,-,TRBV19,CASSIGVGTTVGGQPQHF,TGTGCCAGTAGTATAGGCGTCGGAACGACCGTAGGAGGTCAGCCCCAGCATTTT
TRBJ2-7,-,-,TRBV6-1,CASSGLSSYEQYF,TGTGCCAGCAGCGGACTTAGCTCCTACGAGCAGTACTTC
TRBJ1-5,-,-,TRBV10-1,CASSESSQPQHF,TGCGCCAGCAGTGAGTCATCGCAGCCCCAGCATTTT
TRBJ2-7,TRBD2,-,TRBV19,CASSIGSSGYEQYF,TGTGCCAGTAGTATAGGCTCTAGCGGCTACGAGCAGTACTTC
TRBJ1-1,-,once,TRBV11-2,CASSSGHLNTEAFF,TGTGCCAGCAGCTCGGGACACCTGAACACTGAAGCTTTCTTT
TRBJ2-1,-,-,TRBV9,CASSVLGGSYNEQFF,TGTGCCAGCAGCGTCCTGGGTGGCTCCTACAATGAGCAGTTCTTC
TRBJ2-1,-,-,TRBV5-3,CARSRSPFYNEQFF,TGTGCCAGAAGCCGATCTCCTTTCTACAATGAGCAGTTCTTC
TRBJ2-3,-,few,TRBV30,CAWSVLGLGTDTQYF,TGTGCCTGGAGTGTATTGGGGCTCGGCACAGATACGCAGTATTTT
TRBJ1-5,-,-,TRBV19,CASSIIREGNQPQHF,TGTGCCAGTAGTATTATTAGGGAGGGCAATCAGCCCCAGCATTTT
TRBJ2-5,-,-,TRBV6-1,CASSLVDRSAETQYF,TGTGCCAGCAGTCTCGTCGACAGGTCCGCAGAGACCCAGTACTTC
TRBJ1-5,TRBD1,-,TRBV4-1,CASSQDVRGNQPQHF,TGCGCCAGCAGCCAAGATGTCAGGGGGAATCAGCCCCAGCATTTT
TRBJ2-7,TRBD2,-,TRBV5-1,CASSLGAGGVYEQYF,TGCGCCAGCAGCTTGGGTGCGGGAGGGGTCTACGAGCAGTACTTC
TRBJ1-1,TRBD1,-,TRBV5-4,CASSSFTGVGTEAFF,TGTGCCAGCAGCTCTTTTACAGGGGTAGGGACTGAAGCTTTCTTT
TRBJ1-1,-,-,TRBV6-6,CASSYSMLLTEAFF,TGTGCCAGCAGTTACTCGATGCTCCTAACTGAAGCTTTCTTT
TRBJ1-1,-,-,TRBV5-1,CASRDNFLVGNTEAFF,TGCGCCAGCAGGGACAATTTCCTCGTGGGGAACACTGAAGCTTTCTTT
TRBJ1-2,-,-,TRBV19,CASSINGVSYGYTF,TGTGCCAGTAGTATCAACGGGGTTTCATATGGCTACACCTTC
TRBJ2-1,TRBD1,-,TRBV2,CATRQGYYDEQFF,TGTGCCACCCGACAGGGATACTACGATGAGCAGTTCTTC
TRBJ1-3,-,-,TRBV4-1,CASSRFGGNTIYF,TGCGCCAGCAGCCGATTTGGGGGAAACACCATATATTTT
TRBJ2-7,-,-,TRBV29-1,CSVGSSENEQYF,TGCAGCGTTGGCTCCTCAGAGAACGAGCAGTACTTC
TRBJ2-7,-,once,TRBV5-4,CASSLGGTGGYEQYF,TGTGCCAGCAGCTTGGGGGGGACTGGGGGCTACGAGCAGTACTTC
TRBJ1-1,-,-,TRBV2,CAGSVQKNTEAFF,TGTGCCGGGAGCGTTCAGAAAAACACTGAAGCTTTCTTT
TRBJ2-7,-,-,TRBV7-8,CASTIGGSYEQYF,TGTGCCAGCACCATAGGGGGTAGCTACGAGCAGTACTTC
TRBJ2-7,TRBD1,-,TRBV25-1,CASSGTGEGYEQYF,TGTGCCAGCAGTGGGACAGGGGAAGGGTACGAGCAGTACTTC
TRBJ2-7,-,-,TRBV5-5,CASSLAFSRGLFSYEQYF,TGTGCCAGCAGCTTGGCTTTCTCTCGGGGGCTCTTCTCCTACGAGCAGTACTTC
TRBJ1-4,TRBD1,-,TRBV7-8,CASSSDRARGREKLFF,TGTGCCAGCAGCTCCGACAGGGCTCGGGGTCGGGAAAAACTGTTTTTT
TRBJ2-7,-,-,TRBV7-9,CASSSPGSAYEQYF,TGTGCCAGCAGCTCCCCCGGGAGCGCCTACGAGCAGTACTTC
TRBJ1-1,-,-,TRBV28,CASSFGEVGTEAFF,TGTGCCAGCAGTTTCGGGGAAGTGGGGACTGAAGCTTTCTTT
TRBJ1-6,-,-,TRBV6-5,CASRPGTALEPLHF,TGTGCCAGCCGCCCCGGGACGGCTCTTGAACCCCTCCACTTT
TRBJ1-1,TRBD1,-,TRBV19,CASSMWDRGNTEAFF,TGTGCCAGTAGTATGTGGGACAGGGGCAACACTGAAGCTTTCTTT
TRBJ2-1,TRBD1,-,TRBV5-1,CASSPGQDYYNEQFF,TGCGCCAGCAGCCCAGGACAGGATTACTACAATGAGCAGTTCTTC
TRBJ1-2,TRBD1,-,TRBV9,CASSVTGGAHYGYTF,TGTGCCAGCAGCGTCACAGGGGGCGCGCACTATGGCTACACCTTC